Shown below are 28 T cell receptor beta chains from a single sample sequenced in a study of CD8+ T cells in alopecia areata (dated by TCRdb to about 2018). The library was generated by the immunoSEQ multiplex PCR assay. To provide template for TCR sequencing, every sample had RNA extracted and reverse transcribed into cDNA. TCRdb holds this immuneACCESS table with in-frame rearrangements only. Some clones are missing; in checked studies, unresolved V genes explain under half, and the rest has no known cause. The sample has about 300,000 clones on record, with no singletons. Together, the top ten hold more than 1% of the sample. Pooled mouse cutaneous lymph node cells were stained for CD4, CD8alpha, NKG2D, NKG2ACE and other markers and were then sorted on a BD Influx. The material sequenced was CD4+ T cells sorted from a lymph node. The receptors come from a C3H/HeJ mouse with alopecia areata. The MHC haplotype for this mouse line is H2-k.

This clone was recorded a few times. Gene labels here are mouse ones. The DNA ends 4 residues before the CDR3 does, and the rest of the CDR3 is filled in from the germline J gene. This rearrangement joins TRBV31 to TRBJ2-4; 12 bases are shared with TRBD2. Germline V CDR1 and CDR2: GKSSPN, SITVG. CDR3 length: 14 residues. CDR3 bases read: TGTGCCTGGAGTAGGACTGGGGGGGGAAAC. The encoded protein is CAWSRTGGGN. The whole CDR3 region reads CAWSRTGGGNTLYF.

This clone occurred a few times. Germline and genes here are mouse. The CDR3 protein is CASKQGRNTEVFF. The covered CDR3 bases are TGTGCCAGCAAACAGGGGAGAAACACA. The chain has TRBV19 and TRBJ1-1; 7 positions match TRBD1. The read ends 4 residues shy of where the CDR3 ends; the end is completed using the germline J gene. This CDR3 region has 13 residues. V shed 6 bases, J shed 1 base, and the junction held 3 bases outside the gene matches. Per the germline V gene, CDR1 is FNHDT and CDR2 is SITEND (reference sequence).

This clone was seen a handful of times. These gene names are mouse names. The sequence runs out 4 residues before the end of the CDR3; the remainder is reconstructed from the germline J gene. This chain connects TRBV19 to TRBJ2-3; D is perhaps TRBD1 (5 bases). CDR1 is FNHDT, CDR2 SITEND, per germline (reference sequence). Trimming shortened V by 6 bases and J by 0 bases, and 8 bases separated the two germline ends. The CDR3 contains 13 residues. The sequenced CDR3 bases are TGTGCCAGCACCGAGGGGAGTGCAGAA. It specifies CASTEGSAE. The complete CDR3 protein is CASTEGSAETLYF.

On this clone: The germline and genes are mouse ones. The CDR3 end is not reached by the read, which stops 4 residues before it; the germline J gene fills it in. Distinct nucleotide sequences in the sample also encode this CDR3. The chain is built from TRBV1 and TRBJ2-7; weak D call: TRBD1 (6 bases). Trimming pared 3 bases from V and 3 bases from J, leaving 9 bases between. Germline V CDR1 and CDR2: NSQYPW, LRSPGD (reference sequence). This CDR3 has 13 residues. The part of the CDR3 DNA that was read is TGCACCTGCAGTGCGCGGGACAACTAT. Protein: CTCSARDNY. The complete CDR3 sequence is CTCSARDNYEQYF.

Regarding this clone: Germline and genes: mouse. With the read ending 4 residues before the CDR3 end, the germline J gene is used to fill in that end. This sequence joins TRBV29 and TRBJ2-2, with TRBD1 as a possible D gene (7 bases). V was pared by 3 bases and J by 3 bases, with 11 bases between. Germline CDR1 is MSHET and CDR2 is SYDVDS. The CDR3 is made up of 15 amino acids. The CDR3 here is CASSFRRGDTGQLYF. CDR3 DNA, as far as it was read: TGTGCTAGCAGTTTTCGCAGGGGGGACACCGGG.

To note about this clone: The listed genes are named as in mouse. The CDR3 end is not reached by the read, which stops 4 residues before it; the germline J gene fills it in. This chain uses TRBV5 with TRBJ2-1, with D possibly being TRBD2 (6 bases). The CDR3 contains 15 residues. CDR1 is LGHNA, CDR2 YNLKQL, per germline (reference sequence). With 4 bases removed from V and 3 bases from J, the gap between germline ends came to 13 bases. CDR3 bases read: TGTGCCAGCAGCCCCACCTGGGGTCCCTATGCT. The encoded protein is CASSPTWGPYA. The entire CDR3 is CASSPTWGPYAEQFF.

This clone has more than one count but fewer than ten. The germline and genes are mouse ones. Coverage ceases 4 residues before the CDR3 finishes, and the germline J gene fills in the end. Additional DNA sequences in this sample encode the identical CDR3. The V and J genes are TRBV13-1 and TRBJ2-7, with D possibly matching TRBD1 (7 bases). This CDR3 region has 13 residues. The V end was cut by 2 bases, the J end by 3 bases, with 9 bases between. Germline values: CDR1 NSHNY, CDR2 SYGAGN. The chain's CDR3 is CASSDRGVYEQYF. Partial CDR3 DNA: TGTGCCAGCAGTGACAGGGGGGTCTAT.

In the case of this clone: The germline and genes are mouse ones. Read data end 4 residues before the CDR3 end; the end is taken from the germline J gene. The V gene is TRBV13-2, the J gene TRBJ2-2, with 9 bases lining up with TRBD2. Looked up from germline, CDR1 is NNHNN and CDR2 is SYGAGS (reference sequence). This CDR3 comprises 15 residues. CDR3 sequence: CASGDAGGGVGQLYF. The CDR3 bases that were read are TGTGCCAGCGGTGATGCTGGGGGGGGTGTCGGG.

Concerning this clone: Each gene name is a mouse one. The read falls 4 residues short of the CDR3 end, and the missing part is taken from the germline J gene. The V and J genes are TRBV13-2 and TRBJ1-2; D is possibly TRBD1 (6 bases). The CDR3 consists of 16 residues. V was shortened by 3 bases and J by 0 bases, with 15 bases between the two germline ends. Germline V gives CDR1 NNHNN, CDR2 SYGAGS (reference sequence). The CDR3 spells CASGGAGAGANSDYTF. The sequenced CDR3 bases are TGTGCCAGCGGTGGGGCCGGGGCAGGGGCAAACTCC.

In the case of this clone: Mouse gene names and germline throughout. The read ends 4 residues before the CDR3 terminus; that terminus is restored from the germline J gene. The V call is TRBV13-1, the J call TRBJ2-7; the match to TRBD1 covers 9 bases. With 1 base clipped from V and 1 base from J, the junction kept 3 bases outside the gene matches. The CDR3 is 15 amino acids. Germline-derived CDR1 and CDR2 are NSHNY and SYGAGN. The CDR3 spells CASSDRGQGSYEQYF. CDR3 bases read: TGTGCCAGCAGTGATCGCGGACAGGGGTCCTAT.

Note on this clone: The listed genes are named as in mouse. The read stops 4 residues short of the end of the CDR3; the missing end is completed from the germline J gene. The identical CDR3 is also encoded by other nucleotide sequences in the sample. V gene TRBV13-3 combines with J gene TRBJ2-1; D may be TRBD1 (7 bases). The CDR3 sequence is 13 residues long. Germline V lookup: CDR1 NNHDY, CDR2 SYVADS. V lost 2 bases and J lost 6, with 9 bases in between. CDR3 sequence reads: CASSEQGGAEQFF. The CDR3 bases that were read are TGTGCCAGCAGTGAGCAGGGGGGTGCT.

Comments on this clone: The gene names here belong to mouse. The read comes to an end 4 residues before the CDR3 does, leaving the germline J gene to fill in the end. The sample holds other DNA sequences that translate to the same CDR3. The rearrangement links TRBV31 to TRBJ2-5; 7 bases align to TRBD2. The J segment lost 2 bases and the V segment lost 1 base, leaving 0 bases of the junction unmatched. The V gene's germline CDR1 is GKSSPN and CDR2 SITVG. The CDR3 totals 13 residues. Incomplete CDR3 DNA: TGTGCCTGGAGTCGGGGGGGCCAAGAC. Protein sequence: CAWSRGGQD. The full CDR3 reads CAWSRGGQDTQYF.

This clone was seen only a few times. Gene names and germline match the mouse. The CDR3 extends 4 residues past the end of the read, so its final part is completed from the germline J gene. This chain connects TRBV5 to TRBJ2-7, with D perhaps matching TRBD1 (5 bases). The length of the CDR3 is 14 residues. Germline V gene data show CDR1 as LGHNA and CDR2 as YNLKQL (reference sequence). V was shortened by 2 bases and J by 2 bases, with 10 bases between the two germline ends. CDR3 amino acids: CASSQQGRAYEQYF. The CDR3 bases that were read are TGTGCCAGCAGCCAACAGGGAAGGGCCTAT.

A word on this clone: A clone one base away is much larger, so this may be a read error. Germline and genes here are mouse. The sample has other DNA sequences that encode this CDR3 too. Partial CDR3 DNA: TGTGCCAGCAGCCACGGGACTGGGGGGTAT. Its protein is CASSHGTGGY. The whole CDR3 reads CASSHGTGGYEQYF. The chain carries TRBV5 and TRBJ2-7; the match to TRBD2 covers 12 bases. The read comes to an end 4 residues before the CDR3 does, leaving the germline J gene to fill in the end. There are 14 residues in the CDR3. The germline V gene encodes CDR1 LGHNA and CDR2 YNLKQL (reference sequence).

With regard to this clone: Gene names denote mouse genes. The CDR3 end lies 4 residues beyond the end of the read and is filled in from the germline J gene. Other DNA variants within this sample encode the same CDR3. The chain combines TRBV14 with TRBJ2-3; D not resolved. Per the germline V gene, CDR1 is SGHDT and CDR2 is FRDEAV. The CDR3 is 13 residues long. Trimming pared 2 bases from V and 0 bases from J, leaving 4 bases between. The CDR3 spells CASSLGSAETLYF. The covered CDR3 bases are TGTGCCAGCAGTTTAGGGAGTGCAGAA. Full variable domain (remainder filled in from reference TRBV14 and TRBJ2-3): EAGVTQSPRYAVLQEGQAVSFWCDPISGHDTLYWYQQPRDQGPQLLVYFRDEAVIDNSQLPSDRFSAVRPKGTNSTLKIQSAKQGDTATYLCASSLGSAETLYFGSGTRLTVL.

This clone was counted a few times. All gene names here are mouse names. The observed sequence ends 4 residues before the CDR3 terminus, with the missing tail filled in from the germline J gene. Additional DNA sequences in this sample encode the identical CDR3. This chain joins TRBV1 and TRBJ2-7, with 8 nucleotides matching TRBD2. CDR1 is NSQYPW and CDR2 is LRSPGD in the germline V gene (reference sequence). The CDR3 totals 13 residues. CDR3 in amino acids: CTCSAETGDEQYF. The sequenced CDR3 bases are TGCACCTGCAGTGCAGAGACTGGGGAT.

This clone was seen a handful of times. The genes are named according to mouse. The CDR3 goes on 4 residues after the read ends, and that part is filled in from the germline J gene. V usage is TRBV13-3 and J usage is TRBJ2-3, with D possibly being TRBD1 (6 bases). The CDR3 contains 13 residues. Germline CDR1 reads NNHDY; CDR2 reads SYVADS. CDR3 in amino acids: CASRGQKEETLYF. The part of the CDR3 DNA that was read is TGTGCCAGCAGAGGACAGAAAGAAGAA.

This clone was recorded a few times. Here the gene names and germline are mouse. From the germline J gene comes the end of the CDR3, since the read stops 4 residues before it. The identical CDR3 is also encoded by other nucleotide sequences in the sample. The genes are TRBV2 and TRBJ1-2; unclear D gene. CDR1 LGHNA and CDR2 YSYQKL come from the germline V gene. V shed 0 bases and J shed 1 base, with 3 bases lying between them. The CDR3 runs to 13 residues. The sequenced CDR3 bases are TGTGCCAGCAGCCAAGACAGAAACTCC. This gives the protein CASSQDRNS. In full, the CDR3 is CASSQDRNSDYTF.

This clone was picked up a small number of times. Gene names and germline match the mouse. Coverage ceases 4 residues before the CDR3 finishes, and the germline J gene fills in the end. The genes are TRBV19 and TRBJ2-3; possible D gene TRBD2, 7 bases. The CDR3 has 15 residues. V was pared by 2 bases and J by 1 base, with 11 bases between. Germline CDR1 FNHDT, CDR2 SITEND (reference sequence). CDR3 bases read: TGTGCCAGCAGTATTTGGGGGGCGGGTGCAGAA. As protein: CASSIWGAGAE. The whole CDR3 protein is CASSIWGAGAETLYF.

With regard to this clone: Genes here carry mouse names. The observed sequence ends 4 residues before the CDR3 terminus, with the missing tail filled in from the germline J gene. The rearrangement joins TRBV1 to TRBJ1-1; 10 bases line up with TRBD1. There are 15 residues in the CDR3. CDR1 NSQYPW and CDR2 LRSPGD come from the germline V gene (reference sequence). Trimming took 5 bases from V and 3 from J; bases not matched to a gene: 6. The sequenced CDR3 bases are TGCACCTGCAGTACCTCCGGGACAGGGGACACA. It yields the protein CTCSTSGTGDT. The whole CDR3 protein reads CTCSTSGTGDTEVFF.

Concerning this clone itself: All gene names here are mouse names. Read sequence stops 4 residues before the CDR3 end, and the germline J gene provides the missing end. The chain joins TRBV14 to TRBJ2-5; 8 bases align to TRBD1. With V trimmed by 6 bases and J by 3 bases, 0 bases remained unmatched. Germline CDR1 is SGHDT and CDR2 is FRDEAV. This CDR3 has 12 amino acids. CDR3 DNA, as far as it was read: TGTGCCAGCAACAGGGGGCAAGAC. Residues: CASNRGQD. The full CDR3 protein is CASNRGQDTQYF.

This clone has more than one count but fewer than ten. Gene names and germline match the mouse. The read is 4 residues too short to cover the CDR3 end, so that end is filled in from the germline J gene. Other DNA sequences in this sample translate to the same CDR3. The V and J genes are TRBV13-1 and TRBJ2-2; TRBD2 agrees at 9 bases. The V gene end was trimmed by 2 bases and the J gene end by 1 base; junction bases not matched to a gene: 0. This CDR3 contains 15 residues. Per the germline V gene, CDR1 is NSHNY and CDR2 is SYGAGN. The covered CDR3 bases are TGTGCCAGCAGTGAGGGACTGGGAAACACCGGG. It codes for CASSEGLGNTG. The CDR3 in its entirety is CASSEGLGNTGQLYF.

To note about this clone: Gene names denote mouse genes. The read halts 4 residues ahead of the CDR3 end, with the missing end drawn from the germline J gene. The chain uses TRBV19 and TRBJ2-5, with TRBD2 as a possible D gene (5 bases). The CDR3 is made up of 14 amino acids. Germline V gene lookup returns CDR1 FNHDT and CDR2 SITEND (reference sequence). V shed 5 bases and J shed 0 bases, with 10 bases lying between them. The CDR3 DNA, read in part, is TGTGCCAGCAGAACTGGTGTTAACCAAGAC. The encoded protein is CASRTGVNQD. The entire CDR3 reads CASRTGVNQDTQYF.

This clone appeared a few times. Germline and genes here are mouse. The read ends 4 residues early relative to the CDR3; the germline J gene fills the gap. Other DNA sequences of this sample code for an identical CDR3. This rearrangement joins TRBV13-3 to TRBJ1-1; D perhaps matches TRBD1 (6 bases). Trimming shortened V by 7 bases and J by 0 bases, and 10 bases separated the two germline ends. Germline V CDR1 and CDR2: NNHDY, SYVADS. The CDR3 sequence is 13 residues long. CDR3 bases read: TGTGCCAGCTCCCGGGACAAGAACACA. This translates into CASSRDKNT. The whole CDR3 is CASSRDKNTEVFF.

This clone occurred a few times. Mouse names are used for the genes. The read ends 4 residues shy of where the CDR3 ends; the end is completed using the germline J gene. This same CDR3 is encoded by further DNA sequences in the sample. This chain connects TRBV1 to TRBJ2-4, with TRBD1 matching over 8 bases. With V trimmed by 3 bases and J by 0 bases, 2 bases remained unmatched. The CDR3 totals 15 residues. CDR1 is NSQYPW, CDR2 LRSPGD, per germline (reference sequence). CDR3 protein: CTCSADRASQNTLYF. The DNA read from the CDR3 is TGCACCTGCAGTGCGGACAGGGCTAGTCAAAAC.

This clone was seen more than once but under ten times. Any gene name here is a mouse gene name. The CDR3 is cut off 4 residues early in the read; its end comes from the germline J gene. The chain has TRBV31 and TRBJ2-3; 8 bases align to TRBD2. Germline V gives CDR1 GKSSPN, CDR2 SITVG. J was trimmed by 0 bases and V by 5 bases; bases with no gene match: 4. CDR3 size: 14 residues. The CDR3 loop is CAWAGGSSAETLYF. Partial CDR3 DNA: TGTGCCTGGGCTGGGGGGTCTAGTGCAGAA.

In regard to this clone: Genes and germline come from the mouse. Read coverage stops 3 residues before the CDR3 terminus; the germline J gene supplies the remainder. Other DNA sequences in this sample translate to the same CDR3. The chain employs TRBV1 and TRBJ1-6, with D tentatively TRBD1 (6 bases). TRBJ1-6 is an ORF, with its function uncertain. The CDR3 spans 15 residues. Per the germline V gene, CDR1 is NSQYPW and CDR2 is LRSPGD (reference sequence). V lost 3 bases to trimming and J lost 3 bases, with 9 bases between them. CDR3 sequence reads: CTCSARDNYNSPLYF. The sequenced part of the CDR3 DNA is TGCACCTGCAGTGCTAGGGACAACTATAATTCGCCC.

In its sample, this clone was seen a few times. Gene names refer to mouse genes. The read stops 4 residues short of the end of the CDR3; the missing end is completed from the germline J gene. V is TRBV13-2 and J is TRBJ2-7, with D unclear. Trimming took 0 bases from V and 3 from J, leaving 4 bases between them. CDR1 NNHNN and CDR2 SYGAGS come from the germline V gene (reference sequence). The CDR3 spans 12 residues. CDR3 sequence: CASGDDGYEQYF. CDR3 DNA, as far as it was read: TGTGCCAGCGGTGATGATGGCTAT.